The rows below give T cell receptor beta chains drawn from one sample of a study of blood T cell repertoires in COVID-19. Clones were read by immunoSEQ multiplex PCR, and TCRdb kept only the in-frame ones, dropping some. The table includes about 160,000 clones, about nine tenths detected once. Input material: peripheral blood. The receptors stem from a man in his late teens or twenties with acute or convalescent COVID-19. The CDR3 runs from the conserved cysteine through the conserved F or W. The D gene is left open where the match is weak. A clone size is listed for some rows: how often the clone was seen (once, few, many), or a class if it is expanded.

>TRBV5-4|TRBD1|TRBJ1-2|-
TGTGCCAGCAGCGTCGGGACAGGACTAGATTATGGCTACACCTTC
CASSVGTGLDYGYTF
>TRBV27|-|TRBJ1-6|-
TGTGCCAGCAGTTTTCGTCAGGATAATTCACCCCTCCACTTT
CASSFRQDNSPLHF
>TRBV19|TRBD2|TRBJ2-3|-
TGTGCCAGTACTGGAGCGGGAGGGGACTATGATACGCAGTATTTT
CASTGAGGDYDTQYF
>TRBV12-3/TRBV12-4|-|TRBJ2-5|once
TGTGCCAGCAGAAAACAGTTTCAAGAGACCCAGTACTTC
CASRKQFQETQYF
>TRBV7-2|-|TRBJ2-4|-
TGTGCCAGCAGCCCGCAGGTACACAAAAACATTCAGTACTTC
CASSPQVHKNIQYF
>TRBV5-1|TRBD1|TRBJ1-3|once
TGCGCCAGCAGCAGGGGACAGGGGGCGGCTGGAAACACCATATATTTT
CASSRGQGAAGNTIYF
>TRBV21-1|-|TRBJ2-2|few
TGTGCCAGCAGCACACGACAAAACACCGGGGAGCTGTTTTTT
CASSTRQNTGELFF
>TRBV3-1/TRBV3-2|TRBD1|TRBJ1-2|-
TGTGCCAGCAGCCCTTTACCAGGGGGGAACAACTATGGCTACACCTTC
CASSPLPGGNNYGYTF
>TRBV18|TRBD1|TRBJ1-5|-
TGTGCCAGCTCACCACCCGACAGGGGCGCCTATCAGCCCCAGCATTTT
CASSPPDRGAYQPQHF
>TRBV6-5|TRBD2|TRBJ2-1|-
TGTGCCAGCAGTTCAAGAGCGGGAGATCCCAATGAGCAGTTCTTC
CASSSRAGDPNEQFF
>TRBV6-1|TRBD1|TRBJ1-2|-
TGTGCCAGCAGTGAAGACAGGGGAGTTGTCGACTATGGCTACACCTTC
CASSEDRGVVDYGYTF
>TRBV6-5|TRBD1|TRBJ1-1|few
TGTGCCAGCAGCGTTACAGGGGGCTCTTCTGAAGCTTTCTTT
CASSVTGGSSEAFF
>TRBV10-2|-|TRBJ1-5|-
TGCGCCAGCAGTGAGTTTACAGTTCAGCCCCAGCATTTT
CASSEFTVQPQHF
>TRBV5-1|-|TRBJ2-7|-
TGCGCCAGCAGCCCCCTACAGGCGGCCTACGAGCAGTACTTC
CASSPLQAAYEQYF
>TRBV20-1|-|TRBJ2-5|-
TGCAGTGCTAGTCTCCCAGAGACCCAGTACTTC
CSASLPETQYF
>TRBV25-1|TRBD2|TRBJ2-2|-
TGTGCCAGCAGTGACTCCGGGACTAGGAGGCGGGAGCTGTTTTTT
CASSDSGTRRRELFF
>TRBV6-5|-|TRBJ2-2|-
TGTGCCAGCAGTTACTATCGGGGAGGGAACACCGGGGAGCTGTTTTTT
CASSYYRGGNTGELFF
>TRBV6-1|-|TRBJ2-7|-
TGTGCCAGCAGTGAAGCTGCCAGGGTCTCTTACGAGCAGTACTTC
CASSEAARVSYEQYF
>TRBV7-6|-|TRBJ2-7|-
TGTGCCAGCAGCTTAGGCGGGTCCGCGGCCTACGAGCAGTACTTC
CASSLGGSAAYEQYF
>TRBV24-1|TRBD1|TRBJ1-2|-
TGTGCCACCAGTAGGGACAGCTATGGCTACACCTTC
CATSRDSYGYTF
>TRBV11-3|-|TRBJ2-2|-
TGTGCCAGCACCGAGAACCGGGGAGGGAACACCGGGGAGCTGTTTTTT
CASTENRGGNTGELFF
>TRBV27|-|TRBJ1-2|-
TGTGCCAGCAGTCCTACCCCCTTCGGGGGGCACCTCTATGGCTACACCTTC
CASSPTPFGGHLYGYTF
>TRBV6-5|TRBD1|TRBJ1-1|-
TGTGCCAGCAGTTCAAGGACAGGGCTAACAGCTTTCTTT
CASSSRTGLTAFF
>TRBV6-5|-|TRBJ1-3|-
TGTGCCACCCACGGCGGACTCTCTGGAAACACCATATATTTT
CATHGGLSGNTIYF
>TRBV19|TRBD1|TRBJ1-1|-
TGTGCCAGTAGAATGGACAGGAGGATGAACACTGAAGCTTTCTTT
CASRMDRRMNTEAFF
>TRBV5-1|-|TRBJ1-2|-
TGCGCCAGCAGCTTGTGGCTGGGGCAGTCGTTTGGCGGCTACACCTTC
CASSLWLGQSFGGYTF
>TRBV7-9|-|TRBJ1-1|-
TGTGCCAGCAGCTTGGGGGGGACCAACACTGAAGCTTTCTTT
CASSLGGTNTEAFF
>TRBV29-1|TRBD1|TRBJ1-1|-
TGCAGCGGTATAAGTTCCTCAGGGGGCACTGAAGCTTTCTTT
CSGISSSGGTEAFF
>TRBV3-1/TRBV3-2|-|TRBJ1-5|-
TGTGCCAGCAGCCAGGACAATTATCAGCCCCAGCATTTT
CASSQDNYQPQHF
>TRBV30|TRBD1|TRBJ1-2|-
TGTGCCTTGGGACAGGGAGTCTATGGCTACACCTTC
CALGQGVYGYTF
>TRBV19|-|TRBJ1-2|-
TGTGCCAGTAGTATGGAAGGCAGGGGCGGCTATGGCTACACCTTC
CASSMEGRGGYGYTF
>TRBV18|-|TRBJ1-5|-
TGTGCCAGCTCACCACCCACCGGGACAATAGGTCAGCCCCAGCATTTT
CASSPPTGTIGQPQHF
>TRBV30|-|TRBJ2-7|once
TGTGCCTGGAGTCACTTCCTAGTCCCAAGGGGAGGTCACGAGCAGTACTTC
CAWSHFLVPRGGHEQYF
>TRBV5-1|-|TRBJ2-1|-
TGCGCCAGCAGCTTGGGGGCGCTGGATGAGCAGTTCTTC
CASSLGALDEQFF
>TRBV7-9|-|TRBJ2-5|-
TGTGCCAGCAGCCCAACACAGTATCAAGAGACCCAGTACTTC
CASSPTQYQETQYF
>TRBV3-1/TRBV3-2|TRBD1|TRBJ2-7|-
TGTGCCAGCAGCCAAGGGACAGGGGGCTACGAGCAGTACTTC
CASSQGTGGYEQYF
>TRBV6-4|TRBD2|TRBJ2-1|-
TGTGCCAGCAGTGCCAAGACTAGCGGCGGCAAGTATGAGCAGTTCTTC
CASSAKTSGGKYEQFF
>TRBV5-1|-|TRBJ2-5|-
TGCGCCAGCAGCTTGGAAATACAAGAGACCCAGTACTTC
CASSLEIQETQYF
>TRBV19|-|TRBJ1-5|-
TGTGCCAGTAATACCTACAGAGGGTCCAATCAGCCCCAGCATTTT
CASNTYRGSNQPQHF
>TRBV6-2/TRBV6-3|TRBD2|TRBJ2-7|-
TGTGCCAGCAGTTTCGAAACTAGCGGGAGGACGGCCTACGAGCAGTACTTC
CASSFETSGRTAYEQYF
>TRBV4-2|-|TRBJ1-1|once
TGTGCCAGCAGCCAAGTACCGGGGAGCACTGAAGCTTTCTTT
CASSQVPGSTEAFF
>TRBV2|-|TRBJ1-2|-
TGTGCCAGCACCGTAGAGTATGGCTACACCTTC
CASTVEYGYTF
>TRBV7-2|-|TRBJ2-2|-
TGTGCCAGCAGCGTCGGGACATTGAACACCGGGGAGCTGTTTTTT
CASSVGTLNTGELFF
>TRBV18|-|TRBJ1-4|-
TGTGCCAGCTCACCGATGCAGGGTCGTGCAACTAATGAAAAACTGTTTTTT
CASSPMQGRATNEKLFF
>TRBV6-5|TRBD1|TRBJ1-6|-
TGTGCCAGTAGACAGGGTGATTCACCCCTCCACTTT
CASRQGDSPLHF
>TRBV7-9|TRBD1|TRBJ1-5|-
TGTGCCAGCAGCTTACCAGGGGGGAATCAGCCCCAGCATTTT
CASSLPGGNQPQHF
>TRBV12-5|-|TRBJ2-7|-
TGTGCTAGTGGTGCTACCCCGGGACATCCCTCTTCCTACGAGCAGTACTTC
CASGATPGHPSSYEQYF
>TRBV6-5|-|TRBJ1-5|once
TGTGCCAGCACCCACGGGGGGAATCAGCCCCAGCATTTT
CASTHGGNQPQHF
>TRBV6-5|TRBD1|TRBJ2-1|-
TGTGCCAGCAGCCTTAGAGGGGGCCGGGACAATGAGCAGTTCTTC
CASSLRGGRDNEQFF
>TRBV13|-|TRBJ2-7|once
TGTGCCAGCAGCTTCCTCCCCTCCCGGGATACCAATCTAGAGCAGTACTTC
CASSFLPSRDTNLEQYF
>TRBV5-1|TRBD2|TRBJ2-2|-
TGCGCCAGCAACGGACTAGCGGGGATCACCGGGGAGCTGTTTTTT
CASNGLAGITGELFF